The present entry profiles one T cell receptor (beta chain) with its context. Antigen specificity is unknown. This sample was included in a study of cytomegalovirus exposure and HLA in healthy donors. Notes on the study in general: Cytomegalovirus association was listed for about 150 TCR beta chains.

Germline CDR1 LNHDA, CDR2 SQIVND (reference sequence). This CDR3 contains 15 residues. The germline V and J ends were trimmed by 3 bases and 6 bases, with 16 bases remaining between them. Both 60 Vbeta primers and 13 Jbeta primers went into the PCR. Some clones are missing from TCRdb's copy, which holds only in-frame ones; the method was immunoSEQ multiplex PCR. The specimen's table records about 200,000 clones. V usage is TRBV19 and J usage is TRBJ2-3, with D possibly TRBD2 on 6 matching bases. Specimen: PBMCs. This TCR came from a girl aged 2 to 9 in good health and CMV-seropositive. CDR3 loop: CASSMGRGRTDTQYF. The CDR3 nucleotides are TGTGCCAGTAGTATGGGGCGGGGAAGAACGGATACGCAGTATTTT.